This entry describes one T cell receptor beta chain. The antigen remains unidentified. These data come from a study of vaccination and CD4 T cells after COVID-19. Study in general: Two Hispanic individuals were among six male and four female convalescent patients. Study findings and constraints: The appearance of a median about 86% of reactive clones in convalescent patients occurred only post-vaccination.

Sequenced with the Oncomine TCR Beta short-read assay was DNA taken from cultured CD4+ T cells. Via MiXCR, TCRdb re-called the PCR reads, giving one row per CDR3 protein. The sample consists of about 15,000 distinct CDR3 sequences, around 73% of them appearing once. Treatment defined: approximately nine-day PBMC culture with coronavirus spike peptide pools or control peptides (ViraFEST assay). Peptide pools at about 9.7 ug/ml and IL-2 at approximately 11 IU/ml were added to cultures of under 2.5 million PBMCs per well. V lost 4 bases to trimming and J lost 3 bases, with 18 bases between them. CDR1 is MNHEY and CDR2 is SMNVEV in the germline V gene (reference sequence). The CDR3 has 16 residues.

The sequence derives from a human donor who had recovered from COVID-19. Sequencing was performed on CD4+ T cells from blood, cultured in vitro. The chain carries TRBV27 and TRBJ1-1; no firm D call. The CDR3 region is CASSSYSGRTYTEAFF. The CDR3 DNA follows: TGTGCCAGCAGTTCATACTCTGGACGTACCTACACTGAAGCTTTCTTT.